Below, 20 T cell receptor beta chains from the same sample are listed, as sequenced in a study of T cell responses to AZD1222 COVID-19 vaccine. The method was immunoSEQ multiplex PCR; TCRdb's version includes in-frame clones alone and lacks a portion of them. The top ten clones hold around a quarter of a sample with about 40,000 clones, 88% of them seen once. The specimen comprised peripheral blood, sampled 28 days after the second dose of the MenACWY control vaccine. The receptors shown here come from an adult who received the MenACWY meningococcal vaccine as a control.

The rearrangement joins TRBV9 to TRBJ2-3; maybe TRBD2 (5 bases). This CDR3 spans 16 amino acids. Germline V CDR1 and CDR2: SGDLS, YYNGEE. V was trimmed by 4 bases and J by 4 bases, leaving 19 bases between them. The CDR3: CASSHLTLSGPDTQYF. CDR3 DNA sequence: TGTGCCAGCAGCCACCTTACATTGAGCGGACCAGATACGCAGTATTTT.

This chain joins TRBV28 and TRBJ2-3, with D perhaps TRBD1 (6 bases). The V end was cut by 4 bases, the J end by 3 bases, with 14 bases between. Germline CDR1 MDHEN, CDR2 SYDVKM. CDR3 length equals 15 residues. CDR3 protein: CASSYWTVNTDTQYF. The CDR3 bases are TGTGCCAGCAGTTACTGGACAGTTAATACAGATACGCAGTATTTT.

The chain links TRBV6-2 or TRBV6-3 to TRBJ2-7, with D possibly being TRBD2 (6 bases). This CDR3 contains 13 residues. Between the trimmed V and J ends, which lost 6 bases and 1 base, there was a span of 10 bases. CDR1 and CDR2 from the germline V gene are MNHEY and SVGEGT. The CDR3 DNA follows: TGTGCCAGCAGCCAGAGCGGGTCCTACGAGCAGTACTTC. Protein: CASSQSGSYEQYF.

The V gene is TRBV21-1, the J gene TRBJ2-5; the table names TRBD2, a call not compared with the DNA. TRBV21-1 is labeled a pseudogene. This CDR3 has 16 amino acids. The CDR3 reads CASSKARLAVRETQYF. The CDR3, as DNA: TGTGCCAGCAGCAAAGCCAGACTAGCGGTGAGAGAGACCCAGTACTTC.

CDR3 nucleotide sequence: TGTGCCAGCAGTTACTCCGGCGGACTCAGCAATGAGCAGTTCTTC. Translation gives CASSYSGGLSNEQFF. The rearrangement joins TRBV6-5 to TRBJ2-1; a weak D match, TRBD2 (5 bases). The germline V and J ends were trimmed by 0 bases and 6 bases, with 12 bases remaining between them. CDR1 MNHEY and CDR2 SVGAGI come from the germline V gene. This CDR3 has 15 residues.

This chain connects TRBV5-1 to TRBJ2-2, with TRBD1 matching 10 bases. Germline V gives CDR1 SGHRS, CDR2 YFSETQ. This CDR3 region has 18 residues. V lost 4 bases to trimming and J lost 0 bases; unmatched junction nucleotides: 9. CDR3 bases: TGCGCCAGCAGCAAACGGGACAGGGGCTATTCGAACACCGGGGAGCTGTTTTTT. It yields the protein CASSKRDRGYSNTGELFF.

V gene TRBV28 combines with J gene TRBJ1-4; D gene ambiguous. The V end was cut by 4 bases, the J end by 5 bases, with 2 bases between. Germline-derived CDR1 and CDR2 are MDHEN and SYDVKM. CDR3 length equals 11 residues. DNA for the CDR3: TGTGCCAGCAGTTCCAATGAAAAACTGTTTTTT. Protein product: CASSSNEKLFF.

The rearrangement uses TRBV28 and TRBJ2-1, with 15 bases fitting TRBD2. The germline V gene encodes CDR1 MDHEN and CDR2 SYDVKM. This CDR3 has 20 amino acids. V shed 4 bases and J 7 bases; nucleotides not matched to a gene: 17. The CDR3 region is CASSSIGRGLAGGTWNEQFF. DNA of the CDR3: TGTGCCAGCAGTTCAATAGGACGTGGACTAGCGGGAGGGACTTGGAATGAGCAGTTCTTC.

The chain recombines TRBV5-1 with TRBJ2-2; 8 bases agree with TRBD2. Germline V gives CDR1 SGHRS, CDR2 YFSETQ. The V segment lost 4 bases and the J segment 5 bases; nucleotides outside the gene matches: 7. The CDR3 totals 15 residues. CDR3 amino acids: CASSMGLVGTGELFF. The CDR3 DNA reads TGCGCCAGCAGCATGGGACTAGTGGGTACCGGGGAGCTGTTTTTT.

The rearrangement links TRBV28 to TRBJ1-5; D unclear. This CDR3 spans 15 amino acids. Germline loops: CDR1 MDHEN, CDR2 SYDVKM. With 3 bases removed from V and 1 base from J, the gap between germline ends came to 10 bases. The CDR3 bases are TGTGCCAGCAGTTTCGTGGTGGGAAGCAATCAGCCCCAGCATTTT. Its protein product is CASSFVVGSNQPQHF. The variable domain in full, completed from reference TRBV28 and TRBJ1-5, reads DVKVTQSSRYLVKRTGEKVFLECVQDMDHENMFWYRQDPGLGLRLIYFSYDVKMKEKGDIPEGYSVSREKKERFSLILESASTNQTSMYLCASSFVVGSNQPQHFGDGTRLSIL.

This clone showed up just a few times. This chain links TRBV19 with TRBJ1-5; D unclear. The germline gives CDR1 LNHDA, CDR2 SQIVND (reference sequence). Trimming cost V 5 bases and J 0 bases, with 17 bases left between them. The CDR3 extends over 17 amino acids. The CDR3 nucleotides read TGTGCCAGTAGTGGATCCGACTATCTCAATAGCAATCAGCCCCAGCATTTT. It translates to CASSGSDYLNSNQPQHF.

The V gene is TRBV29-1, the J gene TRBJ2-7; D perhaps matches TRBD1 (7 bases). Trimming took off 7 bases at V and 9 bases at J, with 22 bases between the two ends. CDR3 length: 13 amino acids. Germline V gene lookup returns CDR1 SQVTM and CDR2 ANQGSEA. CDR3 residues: CSAGGQGGLWQYF. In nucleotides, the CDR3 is TGCAGCGCTGGGGGGCAGGGGGGATTGTGGCAGTACTTC.

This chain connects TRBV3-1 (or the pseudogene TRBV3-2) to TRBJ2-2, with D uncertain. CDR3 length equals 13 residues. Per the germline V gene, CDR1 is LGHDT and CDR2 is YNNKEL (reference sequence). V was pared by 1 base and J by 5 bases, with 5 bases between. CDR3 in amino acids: CASSQVRTGELFF. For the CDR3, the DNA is TGTGCCAGCAGCCAAGTGCGTACCGGGGAGCTGTTTTTT.

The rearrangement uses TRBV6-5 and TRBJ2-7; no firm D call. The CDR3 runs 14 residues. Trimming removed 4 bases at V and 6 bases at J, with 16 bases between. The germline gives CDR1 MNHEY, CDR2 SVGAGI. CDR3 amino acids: CASSSLDWSREQYF. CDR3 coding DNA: TGTGCCAGCAGTTCCCTCGACTGGAGCCGCGAGCAGTACTTC.

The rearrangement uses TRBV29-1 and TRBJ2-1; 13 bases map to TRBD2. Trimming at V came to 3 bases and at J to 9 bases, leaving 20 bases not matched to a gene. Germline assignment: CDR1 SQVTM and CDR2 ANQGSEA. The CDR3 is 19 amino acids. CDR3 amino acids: CSVEGRGTSGAMGPAEQFF. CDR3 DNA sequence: TGCAGCGTTGAGGGCCGGGGGACTAGCGGGGCCATGGGGCCAGCTGAGCAGTTCTTC.

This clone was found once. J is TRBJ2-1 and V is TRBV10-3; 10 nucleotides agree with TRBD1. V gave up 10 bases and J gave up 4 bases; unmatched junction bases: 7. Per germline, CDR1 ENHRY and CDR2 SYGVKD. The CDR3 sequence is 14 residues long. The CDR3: CATEGTGDYNEQFF. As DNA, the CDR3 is TGTGCCACAGAGGGGACAGGGGATTACAATGAGCAGTTCTTC.

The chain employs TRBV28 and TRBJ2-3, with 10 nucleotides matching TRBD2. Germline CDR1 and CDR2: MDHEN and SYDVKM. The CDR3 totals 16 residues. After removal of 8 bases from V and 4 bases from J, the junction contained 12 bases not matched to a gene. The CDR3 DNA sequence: TGTGCCAGCCTACCTCTAGCGGGAGATAATTCAGATACGCAGTATTTT. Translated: CASLPLAGDNSDTQYF.

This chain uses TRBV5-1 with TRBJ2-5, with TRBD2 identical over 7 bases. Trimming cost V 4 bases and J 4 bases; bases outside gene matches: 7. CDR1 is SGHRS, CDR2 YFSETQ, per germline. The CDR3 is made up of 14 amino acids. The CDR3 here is CASSHRGRAETQYF. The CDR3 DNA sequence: TGCGCCAGCAGCCACCGGGGGAGGGCAGAGACCCAGTACTTC.

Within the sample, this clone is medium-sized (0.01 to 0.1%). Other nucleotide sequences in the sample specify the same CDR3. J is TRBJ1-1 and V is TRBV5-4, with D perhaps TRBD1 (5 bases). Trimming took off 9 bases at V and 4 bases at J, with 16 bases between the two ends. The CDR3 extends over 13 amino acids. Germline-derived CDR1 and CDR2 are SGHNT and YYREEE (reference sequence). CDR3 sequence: CAMGDLSGTEAFF. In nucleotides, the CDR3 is TGTGCCATGGGGGATTTGTCGGGCACTGAAGCTTTCTTT.

CDR3 nucleotides: TGCGCCAGCAGCTTGGCGGCACTAGCGGTTTTCGACGAGCAGTACTTC. The encoded protein is CASSLAALAVFDEQYF. V usage is TRBV5-1 and J usage is TRBJ2-7, with 8 bases aligning to TRBD2. In germline, CDR1 is SGHRS, CDR2 YFSETQ. Losses at the gene ends were 0 bases for V and 5 bases for J; bases not matched to a gene: 10. The CDR3 spans 16 residues.